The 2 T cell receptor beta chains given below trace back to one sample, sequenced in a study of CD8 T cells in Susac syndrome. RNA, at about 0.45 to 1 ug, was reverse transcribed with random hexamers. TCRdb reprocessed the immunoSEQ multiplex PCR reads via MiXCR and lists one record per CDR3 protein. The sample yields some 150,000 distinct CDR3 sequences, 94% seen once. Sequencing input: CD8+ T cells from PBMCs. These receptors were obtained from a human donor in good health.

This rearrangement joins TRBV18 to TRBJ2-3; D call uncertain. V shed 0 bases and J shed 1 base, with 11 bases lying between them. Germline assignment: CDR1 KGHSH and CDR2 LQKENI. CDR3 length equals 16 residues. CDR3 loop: CASSPPPGRGTDTQYF. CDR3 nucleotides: TGTGCCAGCTCACCACCCCCAGGTCGGGGCACAGATACGCAGTATTTT.

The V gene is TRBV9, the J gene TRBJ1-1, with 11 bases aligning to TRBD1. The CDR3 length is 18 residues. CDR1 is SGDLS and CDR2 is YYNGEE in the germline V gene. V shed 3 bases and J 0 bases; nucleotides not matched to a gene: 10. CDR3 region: CASSAPTGQGVMNTEAFF. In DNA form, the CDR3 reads TGTGCCAGCAGCGCTCCAACGGGACAGGGGGTAATGAACACTGAAGCTTTCTTT.